This T cell receptor beta chain came from a study of early stage breast cancer tumors. Study overall: Of around 15 invasive breast tumors, about twelve were hormone receptor-positive, HER2-negative.

Trimming removed 4 bases from V and 4 bases from J; junction bases left unmatched: 3. From germline, CDR1 is SGDLS and CDR2 YYNGEE. CDR3 length: 15 residues. TCRdb's copy holds only in-frame clones and misses some; the assay was immunoSEQ multiplex PCR. The table includes 30,000 or so clones, around 70% detected once. The sequence derives from a person aged 45-60 years with breast cancer. The rearrangement uses TRBV9 and TRBJ2-1; 12 nucleotides match TRBD2. The specimen sequenced was blood. This CDR3 reads CASSSGLAGYNEQFF. The CDR3 DNA reads TGTGCCAGCAGCTCGGGACTAGCGGGTTACAATGAGCAGTTCTTC.